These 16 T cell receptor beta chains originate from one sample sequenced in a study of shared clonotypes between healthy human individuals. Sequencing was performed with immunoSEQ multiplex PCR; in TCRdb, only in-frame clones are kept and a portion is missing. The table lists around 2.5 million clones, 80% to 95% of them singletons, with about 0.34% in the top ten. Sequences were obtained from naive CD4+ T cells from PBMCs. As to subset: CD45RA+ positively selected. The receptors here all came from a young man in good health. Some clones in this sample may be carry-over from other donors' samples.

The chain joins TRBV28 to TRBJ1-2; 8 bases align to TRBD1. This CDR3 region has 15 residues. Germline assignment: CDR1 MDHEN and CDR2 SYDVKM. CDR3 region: CGIRGQGAVFSGYTF. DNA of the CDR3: TGTGGTATTCGTGGGCAGGGGGCGGTGTTTAGTGGCTACACCTTC.

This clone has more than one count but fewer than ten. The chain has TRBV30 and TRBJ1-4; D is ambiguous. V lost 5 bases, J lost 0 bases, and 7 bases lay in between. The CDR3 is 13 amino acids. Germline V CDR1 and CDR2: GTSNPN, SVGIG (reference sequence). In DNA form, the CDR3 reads TGTGCCTGGGGAGATGCAACTAATGAAAAACTGTTTTTT. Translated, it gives CAWGDATNEKLFF.

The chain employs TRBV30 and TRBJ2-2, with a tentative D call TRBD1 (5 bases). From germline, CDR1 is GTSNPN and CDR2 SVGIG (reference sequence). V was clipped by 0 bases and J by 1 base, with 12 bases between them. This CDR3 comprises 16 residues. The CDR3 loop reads CAWSVQGAGNTGELFF. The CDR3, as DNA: TGTGCCTGGAGTGTACAAGGGGCTGGGAACACCGGGGAGCTGTTTTTT. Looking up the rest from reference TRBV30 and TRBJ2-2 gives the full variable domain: SQTIHQWPATLVQPVGSPLSLECTVEGTSNPNLYWYRQAAGRGLQLLFYSVGIGQISSEVPQNLSASRPQDRQFILSSKKLLLSDSGFYLCAWSVQGAGNTGELFFGEGSRLTVL.

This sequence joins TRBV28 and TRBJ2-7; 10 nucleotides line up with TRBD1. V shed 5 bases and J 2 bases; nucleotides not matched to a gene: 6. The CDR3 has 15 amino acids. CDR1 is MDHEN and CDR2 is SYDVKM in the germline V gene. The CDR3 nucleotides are TGTGCCAGCAGTGTACCCGGACAGGGGGCCTACGAGCAGTACTTC. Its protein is CASSVPGQGAYEQYF. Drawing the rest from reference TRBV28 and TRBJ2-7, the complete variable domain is DVKVTQSSRYLVKRTGEKVFLECVQDMDHENMFWYRQDPGLGLRLIYFSYDVKMKEKGDIPEGYSVSREKKERFSLILESASTNQTSMYLCASSVPGQGAYEQYFGPGTRLTVT.

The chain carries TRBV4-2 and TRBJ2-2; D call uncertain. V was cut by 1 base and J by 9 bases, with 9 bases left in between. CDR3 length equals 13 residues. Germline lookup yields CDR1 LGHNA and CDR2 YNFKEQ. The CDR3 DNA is TGTGCCAGCAGCCAAGTCGGGTCCAGGGAGCTGTTTTTT. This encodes CASSQVGSRELFF.

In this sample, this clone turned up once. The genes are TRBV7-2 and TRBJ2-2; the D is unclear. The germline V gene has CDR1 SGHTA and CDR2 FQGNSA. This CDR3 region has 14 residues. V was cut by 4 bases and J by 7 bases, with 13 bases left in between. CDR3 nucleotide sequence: TGTGCCAGCAGCTCTTTCATTATCTTCGGGGAGCTGTTTTTT. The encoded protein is CASSSFIIFGELFF.

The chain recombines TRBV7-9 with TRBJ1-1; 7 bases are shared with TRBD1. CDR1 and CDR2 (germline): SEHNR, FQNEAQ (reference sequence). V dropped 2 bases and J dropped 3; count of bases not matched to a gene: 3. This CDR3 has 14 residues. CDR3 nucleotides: TGTGCCAGCAGCTTACAGGGGGTAGACACTGAAGCTTTCTTT. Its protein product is CASSLQGVDTEAFF.

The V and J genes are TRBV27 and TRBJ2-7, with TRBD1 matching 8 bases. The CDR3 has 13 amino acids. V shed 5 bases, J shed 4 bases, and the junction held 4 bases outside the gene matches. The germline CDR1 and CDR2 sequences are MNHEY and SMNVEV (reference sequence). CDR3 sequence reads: CASSRQGSYEQYF. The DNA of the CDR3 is TGTGCCAGCAGTCGACAGGGGTCATACGAGCAGTACTTC.

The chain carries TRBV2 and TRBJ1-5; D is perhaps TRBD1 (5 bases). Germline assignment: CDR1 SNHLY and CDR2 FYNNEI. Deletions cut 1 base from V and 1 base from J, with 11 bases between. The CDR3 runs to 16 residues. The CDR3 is CASSEVGGQSNQPQHF. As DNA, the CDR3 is TGTGCCAGCAGTGAAGTAGGAGGACAAAGCAATCAGCCCCAGCATTTT. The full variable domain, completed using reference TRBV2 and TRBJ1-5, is EPEVTQTPSHQVTQMGQEVILRCVPISNHLYFYWYRQILGQKVEFLVSFYNNEISEKSEIFDDQFSVERPDGSNFTLKIRSTKLEDSAMYFCASSEVGGQSNQPQHFGDGTRLSIL.

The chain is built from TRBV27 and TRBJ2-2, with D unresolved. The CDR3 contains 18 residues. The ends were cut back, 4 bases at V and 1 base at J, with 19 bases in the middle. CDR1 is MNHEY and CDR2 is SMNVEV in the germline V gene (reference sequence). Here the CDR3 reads CASSSKPMALLNTGELFF. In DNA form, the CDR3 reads TGTGCCAGCAGTTCAAAACCTATGGCCCTACTGAACACCGGGGAGCTGTTTTTT.

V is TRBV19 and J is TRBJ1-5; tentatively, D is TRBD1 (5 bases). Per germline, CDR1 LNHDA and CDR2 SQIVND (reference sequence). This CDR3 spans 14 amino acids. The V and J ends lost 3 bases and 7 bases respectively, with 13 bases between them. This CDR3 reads CASSIRVGVQPQHF. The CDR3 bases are TGTGCCAGTAGTATTCGGGTAGGGGTACAGCCCCAGCATTTT. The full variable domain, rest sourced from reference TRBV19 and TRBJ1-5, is DGGITQSPKYLFRKEGQNVTLSCEQNLNHDAMYWYRQDPGQGLRLIYYSQIVNDFQKGDIAEGYSVSREKKESFPLTVTSAQKNPTAFYLCASSIRVGVQPQHFGDGTRLSIL.

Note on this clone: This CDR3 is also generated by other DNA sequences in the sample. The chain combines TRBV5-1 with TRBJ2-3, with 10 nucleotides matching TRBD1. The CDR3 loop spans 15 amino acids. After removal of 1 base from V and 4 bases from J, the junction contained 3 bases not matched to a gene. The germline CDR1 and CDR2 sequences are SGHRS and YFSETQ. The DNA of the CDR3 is TGCGCCAGCAGCTTGAGTGGACAGGGGGCAGATACGCAGTATTTT. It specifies CASSLSGQGADTQYF. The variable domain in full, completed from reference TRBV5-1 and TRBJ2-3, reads KAGVTQTPRYLIKTRGQQVTLSCSPISGHRSVSWYQQTPGQGLQFLFEYFSETQRNKGNFPGRFSGRQFSNSRSEMNVSTLELGDSALYLCASSLSGQGADTQYFGPGTRLTVL.

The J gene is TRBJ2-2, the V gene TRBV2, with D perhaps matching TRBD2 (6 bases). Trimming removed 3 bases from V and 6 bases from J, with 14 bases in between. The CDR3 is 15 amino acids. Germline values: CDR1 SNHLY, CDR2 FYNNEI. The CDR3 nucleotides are TGTGCCAGCAGTGATCAGCCTAGCGTAGCCGGGGAGCTGTTTTTT. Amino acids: CASSDQPSVAGELFF.

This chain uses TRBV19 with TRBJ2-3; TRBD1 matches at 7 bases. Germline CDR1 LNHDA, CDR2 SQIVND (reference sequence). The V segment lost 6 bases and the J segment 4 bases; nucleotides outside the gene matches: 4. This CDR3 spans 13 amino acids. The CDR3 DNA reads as TGTGCCAGTAGCAGACAGGGTCCAGATACGCAGTATTTT. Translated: CASSRQGPDTQYF.

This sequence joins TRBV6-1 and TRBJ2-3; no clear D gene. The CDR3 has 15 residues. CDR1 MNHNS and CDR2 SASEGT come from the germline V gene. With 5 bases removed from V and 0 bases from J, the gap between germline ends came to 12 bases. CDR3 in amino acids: CASSRGPVSTDTQYF. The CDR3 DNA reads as TGTGCCAGCAGTCGCGGCCCAGTTAGCACAGATACGCAGTATTTT.

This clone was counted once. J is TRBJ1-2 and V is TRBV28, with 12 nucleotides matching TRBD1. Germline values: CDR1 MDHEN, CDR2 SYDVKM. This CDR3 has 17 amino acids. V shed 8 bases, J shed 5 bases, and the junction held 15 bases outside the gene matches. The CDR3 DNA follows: TGTGCCAGCCTACCGGGACAGGGGGCGTTTAAGCCATATGGCTACACCTTC. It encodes CASLPGQGAFKPYGYTF.